Following are 14 T cell receptor beta chains from one sample sequenced in a study of shared clonotypes between healthy human individuals (dated by TCRdb to about 2020). The method was the immunoSEQ multiplex PCR assay. TCRdb stores this immuneACCESS table with in-frame sequences only. Part of the clones is absent; in the studies checked, under half of the shortfall reflects unresolved V genes, and no reason is known for the rest. A total of about 480,000 clones appear in this sample, less than 85% of them only once. Jointly, the top ten make up 13% of the sample. The sample taken for sequencing was PBMCs. The receptors originated from a woman aged 40 to 50 in good health. Some clones in this sample may be carry-over from other donors' samples.

The chain has TRBV5-1 and TRBJ2-5; maybe TRBD1 (5 bases). The V gene lost 4 bases and the J gene lost 5 bases, with 15 bases spanning the gap. The CDR3 length is 14 residues. Looked up from germline, CDR1 is SGHRS and CDR2 is YFSETQ. The CDR3 region is CASSPDSFAETQYF. CDR3 in DNA: TGCGCCAGCAGCCCCGACAGTTTTGCGGAGACCCAGTACTTC.

This chain uses TRBV7-2 with TRBJ2-1; TRBD2 might be the D (5 bases). The germline gives CDR1 SGHTA, CDR2 FQGNSA. The CDR3 is 15 amino acids. The V gene lost 2 bases and the J gene lost 3 bases, with 11 bases spanning the gap. CDR3 sequence: CASSLRGLLYNEQFF. CDR3 nucleotide sequence: TGTGCCAGCAGCTTACGCGGGCTACTCTACAATGAGCAGTTCTTC.

The chain has TRBV18 and TRBJ1-1; D gene ambiguous. V dropped 0 bases and J dropped 4 bases, with 9 bases sitting between them. The germline gives CDR1 KGHSH, CDR2 LQKENI. The CDR3 has 14 amino acids. The CDR3 is CASSPPVGVTEAFF. CDR3 DNA sequence: TGTGCCAGCTCACCACCCGTAGGAGTCACTGAAGCTTTCTTT. The full variable domain, with the rest looked up from reference TRBV18 and TRBJ1-1, is NAGVMQNPRHLVRRRGQEARLRCSPMKGHSHVYWYRQLPEEGLKFMVYLQKENIIDESGMPKERFSAEFPKEGPSILRIQQVVRGDSAAYFCASSPPVGVTEAFFGQGTRLTVV.

The V and J genes are TRBV9 and TRBJ1-2; unclear D gene. From germline, CDR1 is SGDLS and CDR2 YYNGEE. This CDR3 spans 15 amino acids. V was pared by 4 bases and J by 2 bases, with 15 bases between. CDR3 region: CASSSPAWGNYGYTF. Written as DNA, the CDR3 is TGTGCCAGCAGCTCCCCCGCCTGGGGAAACTATGGCTACACCTTC.

The rearrangement uses TRBV19 and TRBJ2-3; 7 nucleotides agree with TRBD2. After removal of 1 base from V and 2 bases from J, the junction contained 6 bases not matched to a gene. This CDR3 contains 16 residues. Germline CDR1 is LNHDA and CDR2 is SQIVND (reference sequence). The CDR3 is CASSIGGGRYTDTQYF. CDR3 sequence (DNA): TGTGCCAGTAGTATAGGGGGGGGACGGTACACAGATACGCAGTATTTT.

The rearrangement links TRBV7-3 to TRBJ2-2, with a possible D match to TRBD1 (6 bases). Trimming cost V 5 bases and J 0 bases, with 13 bases left between them. Germline values: CDR1 SGHTA, CDR2 FQGTGA. CDR3 length: 16 residues. The CDR3: CASSRGTTANTGELFF. CDR3 coding DNA: TGTGCCAGCAGCCGAGGGACAACCGCGAACACCGGGGAGCTGTTTTTT.

The V gene is TRBV4-2, the J gene TRBJ2-2; 9 bases line up with TRBD1. CDR1 and CDR2 (germline): LGHNA, YNFKEQ. With V trimmed by 1 base and J by 5 bases, 5 bases remained unmatched. CDR3 length equals 16 residues. CDR3 region: CASSQGGQGRTGELFF. In nucleotides, the CDR3 is TGTGCCAGCAGCCAAGGGGGACAGGGACGAACCGGGGAGCTGTTTTTT.

CDR3 bases: TGTGCCAGCAGCTTACAGGGAGCCGCTGAAGCTTTCTTT. This codes for CASSLQGAAEAFF. This chain uses TRBV11-2 with TRBJ1-1, with a weak D call TRBD1 (5 bases). CDR1 is SGHAT, CDR2 FQNNGV, per germline. The V end was cut by 2 bases, the J end by 6 bases, with 10 bases between. The CDR3 runs to 13 residues.

The rearrangement uses TRBV7-2 and TRBJ2-3; no firm D call. CDR1 and CDR2 (germline): SGHTA, FQGNSA. V was cut by 2 bases and J by 4 bases, with 10 bases left in between. The CDR3 extends over 14 amino acids. The CDR3 region has the DNA TGTGCCAGCAGCTTAAACTCTTATCCAGATACGCAGTATTTT. Translating gives CASSLNSYPDTQYF. Together with reference TRBV7-2 and TRBJ2-3, the CDR3 gives the full variable domain: GAGVSQSPSNKVTEKGKDVELRCDPISGHTALYWYRQSLGQGLEFLIYFQGNSAPDKSGLPSDRFSAERTGGSVSTLTIQRTQQEDSAVYLCASSLNSYPDTQYFGPGTRLTVL.

This clone appeared a single time. The gene calls are TRBV28 and TRBJ1-4; 8 nucleotides align to TRBD1. The germline CDR1 and CDR2 sequences are MDHEN and SYDVKM. CDR3 length equals 14 residues. Germline trimming cut 6 bases from V and 1 base from J; bases unmatched to any gene: 1. The CDR3 DNA is TGTGCCAGCAGAACAGGGGGAACTAATGAAAAACTGTTTTTT. Its translation is CASRTGGTNEKLFF.

V and J are TRBV9 and TRBJ2-2; D may be TRBD2 (6 bases). V dropped 2 bases and J dropped 0 bases, with 8 bases sitting between them. CDR1 and CDR2 from the germline V gene are SGDLS and YYNGEE. The CDR3 has 15 residues. The CDR3 protein is CASSVGTSNTGELFF. The CDR3 DNA sequence: TGTGCCAGCAGCGTCGGGACTTCGAACACCGGGGAGCTGTTTTTT.

This clone occurred once. Other DNA sequences in the same sample also yield this CDR3. The J gene is TRBJ2-1, the V gene TRBV5-1, with 7 bases matching TRBD2. V gave up 0 bases and J gave up 2 bases; unmatched junction bases: 2. There are 15 residues in the CDR3. Germline V CDR1 and CDR2: SGHRS, YFSETQ. As DNA, the CDR3 is TGCGCCAGCAGCTTGGTGGGAGGGGCCTACAATGAGCAGTTCTTC. As protein: CASSLVGGAYNEQFF.

V is TRBV5-1 and J is TRBJ2-1; TRBD2 agrees at 14 bases. Germline CDR1 is SGHRS and CDR2 is YFSETQ. There are 16 residues in the CDR3. V gave up 4 bases and J gave up 8 bases; unmatched junction bases: 8. The CDR3 DNA reads as TGCGCCAGCAGCGGGCCGGGACTAGCGGGAGAGGATGAGCAGTTCTTC. Translating gives CASSGPGLAGEDEQFF.

The CDR3 loop is CASSSPEKLFF. CDR3 DNA sequence: TGTGCCAGCAGTTCACCCGAAAAACTGTTTTTT. The J gene is TRBJ1-4, the V gene TRBV28; D gene ambiguous. The CDR3 is made up of 11 amino acids. Germline CDR1 MDHEN, CDR2 SYDVKM. Trimming pared 4 bases from V and 8 bases from J, leaving 5 bases between. Full variable domain (rest looked up from reference TRBV28 and TRBJ1-4): DVKVTQSSRYLVKRTGEKVFLECVQDMDHENMFWYRQDPGLGLRLIYFSYDVKMKEKGDIPEGYSVSREKKERFSLILESASTNQTSMYLCASSSPEKLFFGSGTQLSVL.